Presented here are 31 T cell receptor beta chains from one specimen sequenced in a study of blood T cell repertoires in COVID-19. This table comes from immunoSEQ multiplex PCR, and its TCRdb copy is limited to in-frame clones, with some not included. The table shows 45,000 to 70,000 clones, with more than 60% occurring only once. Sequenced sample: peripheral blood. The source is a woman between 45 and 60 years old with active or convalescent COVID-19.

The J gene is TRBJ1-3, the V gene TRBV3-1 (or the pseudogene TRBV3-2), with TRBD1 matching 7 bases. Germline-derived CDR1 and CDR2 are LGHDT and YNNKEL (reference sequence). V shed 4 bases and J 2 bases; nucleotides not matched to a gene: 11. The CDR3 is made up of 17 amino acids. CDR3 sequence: CASSLRDSGFPGNTIYF. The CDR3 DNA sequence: TGTGCCAGCAGCCTCCGGGACAGCGGCTTCCCTGGAAACACCATATATTTT.

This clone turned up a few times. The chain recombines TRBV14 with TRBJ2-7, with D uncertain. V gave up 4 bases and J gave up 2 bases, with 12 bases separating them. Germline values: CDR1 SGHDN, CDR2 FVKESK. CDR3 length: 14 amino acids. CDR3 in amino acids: CASSLLSGPYEQYF. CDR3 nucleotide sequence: TGTGCCAGCAGCCTCCTATCTGGGCCCTACGAGCAGTACTTC. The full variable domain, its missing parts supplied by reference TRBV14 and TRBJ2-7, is EAGVTQFPSHSVIEKGQTVTLRCDPISGHDNLYWYRRVMGKEIKFLLHFVKESKQDESGMPNNRFLAERTGGTYSTLKVQPAELEDSGVYFCASSLLSGPYEQYFGPGTRLTVT.

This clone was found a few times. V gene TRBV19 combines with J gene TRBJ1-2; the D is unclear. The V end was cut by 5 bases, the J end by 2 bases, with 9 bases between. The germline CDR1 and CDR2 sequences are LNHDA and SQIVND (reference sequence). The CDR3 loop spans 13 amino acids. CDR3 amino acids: CASSPTGNYGYTF. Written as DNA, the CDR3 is TGTGCCAGTAGTCCAACGGGAAACTATGGCTACACCTTC.

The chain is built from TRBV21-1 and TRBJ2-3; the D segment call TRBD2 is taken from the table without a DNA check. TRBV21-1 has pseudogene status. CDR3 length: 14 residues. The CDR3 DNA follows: TGTGCCAGCCCAAACGGACTAGCGGGAGATACGCAGTATTTT. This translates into CASPNGLAGDTQYF.

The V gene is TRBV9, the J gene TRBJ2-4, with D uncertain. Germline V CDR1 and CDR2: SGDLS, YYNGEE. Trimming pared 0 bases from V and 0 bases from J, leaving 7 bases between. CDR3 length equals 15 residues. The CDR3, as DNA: TGTGCCAGCAGCGTAGGAGATCTAGCCAAAAACATTCAGTACTTC. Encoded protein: CASSVGDLAKNIQYF.

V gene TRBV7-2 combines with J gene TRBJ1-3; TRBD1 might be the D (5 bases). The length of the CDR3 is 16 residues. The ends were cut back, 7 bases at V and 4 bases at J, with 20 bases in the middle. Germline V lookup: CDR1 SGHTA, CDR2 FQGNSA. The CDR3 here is CASTLTVIASGNTIYF. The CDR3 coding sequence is TGTGCCAGCACCTTGACAGTGATCGCGTCAGGAAACACCATATATTTT.

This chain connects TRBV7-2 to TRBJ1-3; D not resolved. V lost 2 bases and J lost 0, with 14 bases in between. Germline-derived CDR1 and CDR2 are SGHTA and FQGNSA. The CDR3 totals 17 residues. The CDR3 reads CASSLLPGAYSGNTIYF. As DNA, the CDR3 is TGTGCCAGCAGCTTACTCCCTGGAGCCTACTCTGGAAACACCATATATTTT. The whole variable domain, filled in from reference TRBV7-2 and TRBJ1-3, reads GAGVSQSPSNKVTEKGKDVELRCDPISGHTALYWYRQSLGQGLEFLIYFQGNSAPDKSGLPSDRFSAERTGGSVSTLTIQRTQQEDSAVYLCASSLLPGAYSGNTIYFGEGSWLTVV.

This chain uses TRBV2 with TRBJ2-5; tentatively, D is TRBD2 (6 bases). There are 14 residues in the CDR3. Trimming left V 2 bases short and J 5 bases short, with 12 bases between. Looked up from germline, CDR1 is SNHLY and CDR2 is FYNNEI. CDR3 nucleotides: TGTGCCAGCAGTGAACCCGGAGGGTGGGAGACCCAGTACTTC. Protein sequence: CASSEPGGWETQYF.

The CDR3: CASSASGGGYEQYF. The CDR3 DNA follows: TGCGCCAGCAGTGCGTCAGGGGGCGGATACGAGCAGTACTTC. The chain recombines TRBV10-1 with TRBJ2-7; 8 positions match TRBD1. Germline V CDR1 and CDR2: WNHNN, SYGVQD (reference sequence). The CDR3 has 14 amino acids. The junction had 6 bases not matched to a gene; V was cut back by 4 bases and J by 4 bases.

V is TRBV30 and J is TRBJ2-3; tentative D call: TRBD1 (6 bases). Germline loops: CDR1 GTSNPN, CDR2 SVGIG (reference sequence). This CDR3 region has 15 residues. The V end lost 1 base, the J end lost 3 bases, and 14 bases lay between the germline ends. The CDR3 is CAWSEWGTFTDTQYF. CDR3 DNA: TGTGCCTGGAGTGAATGGGGGACATTTACAGATACGCAGTATTTT. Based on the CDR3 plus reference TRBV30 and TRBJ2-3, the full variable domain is SQTIHQWPATLVQPVGSPLSLECTVEGTSNPNLYWYRQAAGRGLQLLFYSVGIGQISSEVPQNLSASRPQDRQFILSSKKLLLSDSGFYLCAWSEWGTFTDTQYFGPGTRLTVL.

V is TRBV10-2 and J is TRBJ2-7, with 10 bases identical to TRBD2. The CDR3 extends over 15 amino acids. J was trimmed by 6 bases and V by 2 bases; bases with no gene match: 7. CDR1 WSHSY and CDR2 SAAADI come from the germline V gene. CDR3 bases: TGCGCCAGCAGTGAGGCTAGCGGGAGAAAGGGCGAGCAGTACTTC. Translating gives CASSEASGRKGEQYF.

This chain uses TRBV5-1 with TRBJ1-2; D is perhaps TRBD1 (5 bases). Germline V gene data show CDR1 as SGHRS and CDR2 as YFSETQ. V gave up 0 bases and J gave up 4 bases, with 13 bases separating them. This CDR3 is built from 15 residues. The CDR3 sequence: CASSLEGLISYGYTF. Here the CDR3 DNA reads TGCGCCAGCAGCTTGGAGGGGTTAATAAGCTATGGCTACACCTTC.

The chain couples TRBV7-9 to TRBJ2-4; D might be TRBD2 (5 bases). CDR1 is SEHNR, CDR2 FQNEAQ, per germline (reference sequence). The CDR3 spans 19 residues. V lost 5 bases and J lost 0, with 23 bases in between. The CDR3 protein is CASSPGGGANLLAKNIQYF. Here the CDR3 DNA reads TGTGCCAGCAGCCCAGGAGGCGGAGCGAACTTGCTAGCCAAAAACATTCAGTACTTC.

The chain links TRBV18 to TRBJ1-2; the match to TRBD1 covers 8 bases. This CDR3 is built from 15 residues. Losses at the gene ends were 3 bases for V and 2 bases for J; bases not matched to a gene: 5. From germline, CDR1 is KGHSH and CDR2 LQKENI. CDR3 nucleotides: TGTGCCAGCTCACCGCAGGACAGGGTGAACTATGGCTACACCTTC. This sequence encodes CASSPQDRVNYGYTF.

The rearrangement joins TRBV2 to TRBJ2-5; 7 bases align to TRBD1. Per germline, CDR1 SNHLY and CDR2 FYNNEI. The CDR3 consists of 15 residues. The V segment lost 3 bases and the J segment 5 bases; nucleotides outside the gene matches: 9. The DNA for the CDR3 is TGTGCCAGCAGTGAGTCAGCAGGGGGTTCGGAGACCCAGTACTTC. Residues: CASSESAGGSETQYF.

CDR3 loop: CASRGTGTYIDYEQYF. As DNA, the CDR3 is TGCGCCAGCAGGGGCACAGGGACCTATATAGACTACGAGCAGTACTTC. This chain links TRBV5-1 with TRBJ2-7, with TRBD1 as a possible D gene (6 bases). Trimming shortened V by 5 bases and J by 3 bases, and 21 bases separated the two germline ends. Germline CDR1 is SGHRS and CDR2 is YFSETQ. The CDR3 loop spans 16 amino acids.

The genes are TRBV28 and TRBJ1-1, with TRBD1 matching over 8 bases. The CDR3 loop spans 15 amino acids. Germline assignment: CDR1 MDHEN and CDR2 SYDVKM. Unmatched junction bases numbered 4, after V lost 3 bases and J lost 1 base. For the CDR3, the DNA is TGTGCCAGCAGTTTCACAGGGGGTAGGAACACTGAAGCTTTCTTT. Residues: CASSFTGGRNTEAFF.

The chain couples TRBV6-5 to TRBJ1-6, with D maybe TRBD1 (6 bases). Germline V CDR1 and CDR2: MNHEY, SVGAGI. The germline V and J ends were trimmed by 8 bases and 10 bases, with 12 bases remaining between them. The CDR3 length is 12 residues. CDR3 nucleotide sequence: TGTGCCAGCGGGAACAGGGAATCACCCCTCCACTTT. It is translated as CASGNRESPLHF.

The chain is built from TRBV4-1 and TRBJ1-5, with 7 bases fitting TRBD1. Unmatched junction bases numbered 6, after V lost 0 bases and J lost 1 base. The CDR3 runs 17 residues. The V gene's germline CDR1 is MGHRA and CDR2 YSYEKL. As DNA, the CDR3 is TGCGCCAGCAGCCAAGATCCGGGACAGTTAAGCAATCAGCCCCAGCATTTT. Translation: CASSQDPGQLSNQPQHF.

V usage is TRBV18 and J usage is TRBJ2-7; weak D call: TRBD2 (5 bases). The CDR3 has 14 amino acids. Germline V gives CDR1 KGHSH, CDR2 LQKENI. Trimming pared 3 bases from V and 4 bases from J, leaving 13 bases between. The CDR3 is CASSPLGVGYEQYF. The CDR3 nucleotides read TGTGCCAGCTCACCTTTGGGAGTTGGGTACGAGCAGTACTTC.

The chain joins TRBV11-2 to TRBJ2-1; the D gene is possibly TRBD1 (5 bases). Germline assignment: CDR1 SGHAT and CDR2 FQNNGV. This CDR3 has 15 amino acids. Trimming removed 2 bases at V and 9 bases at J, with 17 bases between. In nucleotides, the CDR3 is TGTGCCAGCAGCTTACTAGGGGCACAAGGAAGTGAGCAGTTCTTC. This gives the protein CASSLLGAQGSEQFF.

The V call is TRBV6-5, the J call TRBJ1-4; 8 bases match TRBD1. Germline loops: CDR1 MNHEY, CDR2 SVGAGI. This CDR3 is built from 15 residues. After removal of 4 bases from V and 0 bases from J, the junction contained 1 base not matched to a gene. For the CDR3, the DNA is TGTGCCAGCAGTTCGGGACAGGCAACTAATGAAAAACTGTTTTTT. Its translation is CASSSGQATNEKLFF.

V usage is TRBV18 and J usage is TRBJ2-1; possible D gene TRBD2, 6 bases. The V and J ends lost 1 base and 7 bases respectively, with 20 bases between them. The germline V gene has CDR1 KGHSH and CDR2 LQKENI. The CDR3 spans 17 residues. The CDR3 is CASSPQGTRSGKNEQFF. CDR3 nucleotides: TGTGCCAGCTCACCACAGGGGACTCGCTCCGGGAAAAATGAGCAGTTCTTC. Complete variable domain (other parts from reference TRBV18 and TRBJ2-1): NAGVMQNPRHLVRRRGQEARLRCSPMKGHSHVYWYRQLPEEGLKFMVYLQKENIIDESGMPKERFSAEFPKEGPSILRIQQVVRGDSAAYFCASSPQGTRSGKNEQFFGPGTRLTVL.

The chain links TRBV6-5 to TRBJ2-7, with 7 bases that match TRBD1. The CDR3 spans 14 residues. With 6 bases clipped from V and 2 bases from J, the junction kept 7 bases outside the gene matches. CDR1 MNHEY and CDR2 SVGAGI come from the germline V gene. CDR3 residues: CASRREQGPYEQYF. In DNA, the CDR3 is TGTGCCAGCAGGAGGGAACAGGGGCCCTACGAGCAGTACTTC.

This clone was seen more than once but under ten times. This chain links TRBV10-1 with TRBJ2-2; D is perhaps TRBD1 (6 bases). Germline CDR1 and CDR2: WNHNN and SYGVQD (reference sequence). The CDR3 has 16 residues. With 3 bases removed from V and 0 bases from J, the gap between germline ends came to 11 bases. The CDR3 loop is CASSETGTTNTGELFF. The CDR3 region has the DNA TGCGCCAGCAGTGAAACCGGGACAACGAACACCGGGGAGCTGTTTTTT.

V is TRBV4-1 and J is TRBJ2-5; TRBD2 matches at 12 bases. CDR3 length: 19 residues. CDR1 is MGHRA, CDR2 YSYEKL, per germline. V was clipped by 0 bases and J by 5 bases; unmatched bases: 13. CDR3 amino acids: CASSQESRLAGGPGETQYF. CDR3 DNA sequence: TGCGCCAGCAGCCAAGAATCTCGGCTAGCGGGAGGGCCTGGGGAGACCCAGTACTTC.

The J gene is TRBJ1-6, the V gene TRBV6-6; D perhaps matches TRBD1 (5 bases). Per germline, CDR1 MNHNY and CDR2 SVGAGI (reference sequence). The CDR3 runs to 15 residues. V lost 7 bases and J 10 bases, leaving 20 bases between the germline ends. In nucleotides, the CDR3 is TGTGCCAGCACTAACCGGGGGGGAGAGACGTCACCCCTCCACTTT. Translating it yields CASTNRGGETSPLHF.

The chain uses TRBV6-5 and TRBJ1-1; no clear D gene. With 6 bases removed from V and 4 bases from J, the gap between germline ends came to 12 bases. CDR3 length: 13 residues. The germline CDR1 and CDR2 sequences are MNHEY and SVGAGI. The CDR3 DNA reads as TGTGCCAGCAGCCGAGGAGAGACCACTGAAGCTTTCTTT. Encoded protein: CASSRGETTEAFF.

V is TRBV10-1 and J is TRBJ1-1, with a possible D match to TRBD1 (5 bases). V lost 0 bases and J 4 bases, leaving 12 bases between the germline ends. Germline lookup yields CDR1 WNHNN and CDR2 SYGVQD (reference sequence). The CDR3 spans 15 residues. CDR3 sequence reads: CASSESIAGGTEAFF. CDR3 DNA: TGCGCCAGCAGTGAGTCCATCGCGGGGGGCACTGAAGCTTTCTTT.

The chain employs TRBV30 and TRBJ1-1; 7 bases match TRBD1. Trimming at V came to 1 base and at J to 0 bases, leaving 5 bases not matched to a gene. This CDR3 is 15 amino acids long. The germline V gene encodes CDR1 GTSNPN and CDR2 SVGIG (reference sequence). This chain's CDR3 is CAWSEKGALNTEAFF. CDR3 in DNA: TGTGCCTGGAGTGAGAAGGGGGCTCTGAACACTGAAGCTTTCTTT.

This chain's CDR3 is CASSFNEVSPLHF. CDR3 in DNA: TGTGCCAGCAGTTTTAATGAGGTCTCACCCCTCCACTTT. The chain combines TRBV27 with TRBJ1-6, with D uncertain. Germline CDR1 reads MNHEY; CDR2 reads SMNVEV (reference sequence). The CDR3 contains 13 residues. Trimming shortened V by 3 bases and J by 10 bases, and 10 bases separated the two germline ends.